The next 12 T cell receptor beta chains were all read from a single sample in a study of T cell repertoires in cytomegalovirus infection. TCRdb independently ran MiXCR on the reads; one entry per CDR3 protein. The sample has approximately 990,000 distinct CDR3 sequences, roughly 31% seen once. Their cognate antigens are unknown. The source material was cultured CD8+ T cells from PBMCs, sampled from culture after CMV antigen stimulation. The receptors were sampled from a human donor in good health (CMV status not recorded). Some clones in this sample may be carry-over from other donors' samples.

The chain joins TRBV19 to TRBJ2-1, with a tentative D call TRBD2 (5 bases). Germline V gives CDR1 LNHDA, CDR2 SQIVND (reference sequence). This CDR3 region has 14 residues. V lost 3 bases, J lost 8 bases, and 14 bases lay in between. CDR3 DNA sequence: TGTGCCAGTAGTATCTCCGGGGAGCTCTATGAGCAGTTCTTC. Encoded protein: CASSISGELYEQFF. The full variable domain, completed using reference TRBV19 and TRBJ2-1, is DGGITQSPKYLFRKEGQNVTLSCEQNLNHDAMYWYRQDPGQGLRLIYYSQIVNDFQKGDIAEGYSVSREKKESFPLTVTSAQKNPTAFYLCASSISGELYEQFFGPGTRLTVL.

This clonotype occurred a few times. The CDR3 coding sequence is TGTGCCGTCCCCGGACCCCGCCCCTACGAGCAGTACGTC. It specifies CAVPGPRPYEQYV. This chain links TRBV11-3 with TRBJ2-7; D unresolved. Trimming left V 11 bases short and J 2 bases short, with 16 bases between. The V gene's germline CDR1 is SGHNT and CDR2 YENEEA. This CDR3 is 13 amino acids long.

J is TRBJ2-5 and V is TRBV6-1; D might be TRBD2 (6 bases). Trimming stripped 4 bases from V and 1 base from J, with 16 bases between. Germline V CDR1 and CDR2: MNHNS, SASEGT. This CDR3 is built from 16 residues. The CDR3 protein is CASSGWDLPGQETQYF. The CDR3 DNA sequence: TGTGCCAGCAGTGGGTGGGACTTGCCGGGCCAAGAGACCCAGTACTTC.

The chain recombines TRBV5-8 with TRBJ2-7; D unresolved. CDR1 is SGHTS and CDR2 is YDEGEE in the germline V gene. CDR3 length: 11 residues. V gave up 0 bases and J gave up 2 bases, with 0 bases separating them. CDR3 in DNA: TGTGCCAGCAGCTTGGCCTACGAGCAGTACGTC. Encoded protein: CASSLAYEQYV.

This clonotype was picked up a small number of times. Sequence at one end of the junction differs from germline and may be a read error. The V and J genes are TRBV12-3 or TRBV12-4 and TRBJ1-5; TRBD1 matches at 9 bases. This CDR3 spans 14 amino acids. CDR3 DNA: TGTGCCAGCAGGTTAGGACAGGGGAATCAGCCCCAGCATTTT. Translated, it gives CASRLGQGNQPQHF.

The chain joins TRBV6-2 or TRBV6-3 to TRBJ2-5, with a weak D call TRBD1 (6 bases). Trimming left V 5 bases short and J 9 bases short, with 13 bases between. The germline CDR1 and CDR2 sequences are MNHEY and SVGEGT. The CDR3 is made up of 12 amino acids. The CDR3 sequence: CASSQGNVPQYF. The CDR3 DNA reads as TGTGCCAGCAGTCAGGGGAATGTACCCCAGTACTTC.

This rearrangement joins TRBV7-9 to TRBJ2-5; D is undetermined. The CDR3 spans 12 residues. Germline CDR1 and CDR2: SEHNR and FQNEAQ (reference sequence). V was pared by 2 bases and J by 4 bases, with 5 bases between. CDR3 nucleotides: TGTGCCAGCAGCTTACCATTAGAGACCCAGTACTTC. Protein: CASSLPLETQYF.

This clonotype was picked up a small number of times. The rearrangement uses TRBV7-9 and TRBJ1-1; 8 bases align to TRBD1. The V and J ends lost 2 bases and 3 bases, in that order; junction bases with no gene match: 11. The CDR3 loop spans 17 amino acids. Looked up from germline, CDR1 is SEHNR and CDR2 is FQNEAQ (reference sequence). CDR3 DNA: TGTGCCAGCAGCTTAAAGGGGGCAGGGGGCGCGGACACTGAAGCTTTCTTT. Translation: CASSLKGAGGADTEAFF. The whole variable domain, remainder taken from reference TRBV7-9 and TRBJ1-1, is DTGVSQNPRHKITKRGQNVTFRCDPISEHNRLYWYRQTLGQGPEFLTYFQNEAQLEKSRLLSDRFSAERPKGSFSTLEIQRTEQGDSAMYLCASSLKGAGGADTEAFFGQGTRLTVV.

This rearrangement joins TRBV24-1 to TRBJ1-2; D remains unclear. This CDR3 is 13 amino acids long. CDR1 and CDR2 from the germline V gene are KGHDR and SFDVKD. The ends were cut back, 7 bases at V and 6 bases at J, with 14 bases in the middle. CDR3 DNA: TGTGCCACCAGCAACTACGCCTCGGATGGCTACACCTTC. This sequence encodes CATSNYASDGYTF.

The genes are TRBV7-9 and TRBJ1-1; D is unresolved. This CDR3 contains 14 residues. Germline CDR1 and CDR2: SEHNR and FQNEAQ (reference sequence). The V and J ends lost 5 bases and 0 bases respectively, with 10 bases between them. The CDR3 protein is CASSPRHLNTEAFF. The DNA of the CDR3 is TGTGCCAGCAGCCCGAGACATCTGAACACTGAAGCTTTCTTT.

J is TRBJ2-7 and V is TRBV4-1, with TRBD1 matching over 8 bases. The junction had 2 bases not matched to a gene; V was cut back by 1 base and J by 0 bases. The CDR3 has 15 amino acids. The germline V gene has CDR1 MGHRA and CDR2 YSYEKL. The CDR3 nucleotides read TGCGCCAGCAGCCAAGGAACAGGGGGCTCCTACGAGCAGTACTTC. Its protein is CASSQGTGGSYEQYF.

To note about this clonotype: The limits of the CDR3 on the DNA are not certain, so only TCRdb's listed CDR3 is given. The V call is TRBV12-5, the J call TRBJ2-5; TRBD2 is the table's D call and was not checked against the DNA. From germline, CDR1 is LGHNT and CDR2 FRNRAP. The CDR3 is made up of 18 amino acids, end residues included. The CDR3 loop is CASGSTSGLAGYQETQYF.